Following are 9 T cell receptor beta chains from one sample sequenced in a study of blood T cell repertoires in COVID-19. Here immunoSEQ multiplex PCR was the method, and the copy in TCRdb shows in-frame clones only, minus some. This sample yields a few hundred thousand clones, of which over 80% are seen a single time; about 1.2% belongs to the top ten. Input material: PBMCs or T cells enriched from blood (not recorded which). The receptor set was obtained from a man between 25 and 39 years old who had recovered from COVID-19.

The gene calls are TRBV7-2 and TRBJ1-5; D gene ambiguous. The CDR3 has 14 residues. V was clipped by 2 bases and J by 8 bases, with 13 bases between them. Looked up from germline, CDR1 is SGHTA and CDR2 is FQGNSA. The CDR3 protein is CASSLSGYGEPQHF. The CDR3 DNA follows: TGTGCCAGCAGCTTAAGTGGGTACGGGGAGCCCCAGCATTTT.

This sequence joins TRBV11-3 and TRBJ2-3; TRBD1 matches 9 bases. Germline loops: CDR1 SGHNT, CDR2 YENEEA. The V gene end was trimmed by 3 bases and the J gene end by 1 base; junction bases not matched to a gene: 2. CDR3 length: 15 residues. The CDR3 nucleotides read TGTGCCAGCAGCTTGGGACAGGGTGGCACAGATACGCAGTATTTT. As protein: CASSLGQGGTDTQYF.

V gene TRBV12-3 or TRBV12-4 combines with J gene TRBJ1-2, with D possibly matching TRBD1 (6 bases). The CDR3 contains 13 residues. Trimming shortened V by 6 bases and J by 7 bases, and 15 bases separated the two germline ends. This CDR3 reads CASSLRGGGGYTF. The CDR3 DNA is TGTGCCAGCAGCTTGAGAGGGGGTGGTGGCTACACCTTC.

The chain carries TRBV9 and TRBJ1-1; TRBD1 might be the D (6 bases). The CDR3 is 13 amino acids. Germline V gene data show CDR1 as SGDLS and CDR2 as YYNGEE. V dropped 7 bases and J dropped 1 base, with 11 bases sitting between them. CDR3 amino acids: CASRQAWNTEAFF. In DNA form, the CDR3 reads TGTGCCAGCCGACAGGCATGGAACACTGAAGCTTTCTTT.

CDR3: CASSYDRAAYYGYTF. The CDR3 nucleotides are TGTGCCAGCAGCTACGACAGGGCTGCTTACTATGGCTACACCTTC. The chain couples TRBV7-2 to TRBJ1-2, with 7 bases aligning to TRBD1. This CDR3 has 15 residues. The junction had 8 bases not matched to a gene; V was cut back by 4 bases and J by 3 bases. The germline V gene has CDR1 SGHTA and CDR2 FQGNSA.

V gene TRBV19 combines with J gene TRBJ1-1; D perhaps matches TRBD1 (5 bases). Between the trimmed V and J ends, which lost 5 bases and 0 bases, there was a span of 10 bases. CDR3 length equals 14 residues. Germline V lookup: CDR1 LNHDA, CDR2 SQIVND (reference sequence). CDR3 nucleotides: TGTGCCAGTAGTGTACAGGCTATGAACACTGAAGCTTTCTTT. It specifies CASSVQAMNTEAFF.

The chain carries TRBV28 and TRBJ2-1; D is possibly TRBD2 (6 bases). The CDR3 contains 15 residues. CDR1 is MDHEN, CDR2 SYDVKM, per germline. V lost 6 bases to trimming and J lost 4 bases, with 16 bases between them. CDR3: CASRQSGSGYNEQFF. CDR3 nucleotide sequence: TGTGCCAGCAGGCAAAGCGGGTCGGGGTACAATGAGCAGTTCTTC.

The chain couples TRBV30 to TRBJ2-5, with 7 nucleotides matching TRBD2. CDR1 and CDR2 (germline): GTSNPN, SVGIG (reference sequence). The CDR3 covers 15 residues. V gave up 0 bases and J gave up 5 bases; unmatched junction bases: 9. CDR3 nucleotide sequence: TGTGCCTGGAGTGTACTGAGCGGGATTGGTGAGACCCAGTACTTC. As protein: CAWSVLSGIGETQYF.

The gene calls are TRBV29-1 and TRBJ2-1, with D tentatively TRBD2 (5 bases). Trimming stripped 4 bases from V and 1 base from J, with 11 bases between. Per the germline V gene, CDR1 is SQVTM and CDR2 is ANQGSEA. The CDR3 loop spans 14 amino acids. The CDR3 here is CSVVPGLSYNEQFF. In DNA form, the CDR3 reads TGCAGCGTTGTCCCAGGACTTTCCTACAATGAGCAGTTCTTC.